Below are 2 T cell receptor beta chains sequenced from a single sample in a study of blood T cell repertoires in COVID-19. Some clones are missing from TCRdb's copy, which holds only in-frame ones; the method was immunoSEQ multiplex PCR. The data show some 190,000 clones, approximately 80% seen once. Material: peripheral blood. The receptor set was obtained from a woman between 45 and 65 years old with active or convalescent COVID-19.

In DNA form, the CDR3 reads TGTGCCAGCAGCTTAGGCCCGCAGGGTTTTGAAGCTTTCTTT. Residues: CASSLGPQGFEAFF. This sequence joins TRBV7-6 and TRBJ1-1; possible D gene TRBD1, 5 bases. This CDR3 spans 14 amino acids. V lost 1 base, J lost 7 bases, and 13 bases lay in between. CDR1 and CDR2 (germline): SGHVS, FNYEAQ.

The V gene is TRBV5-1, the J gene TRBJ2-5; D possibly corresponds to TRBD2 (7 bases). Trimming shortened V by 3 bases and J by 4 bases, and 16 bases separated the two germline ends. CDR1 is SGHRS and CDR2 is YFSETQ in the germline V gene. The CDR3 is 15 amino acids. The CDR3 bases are TGCGCCAGCAGCTCCCTCCAGGGGAGGGGAGAGACCCAGTACTTC. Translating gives CASSSLQGRGETQYF.